The present T cell receptor beta chain was sequenced within a study of shared clonotypes between healthy human individuals. The naive CD8 fraction comprised CD45RO-negative cells positively selected for CCR7 and excluded terminally differentiated effector memory CD45RA+ cells. TCRdb's table, derived via immunoSEQ multiplex PCR, lists solely in-frame clones and lacks some. The profile shows millions of clones, about 93% of them singletons. The source of this sequence is a man aged 18-30 years in good health. Some clones in this sample may be carry-over from other donors' samples. Specimen: naive CD8+ T cells from PBMCs.

CDR3: CASSLRGQGVTGELFF. The DNA for the CDR3 is TGCGCCAGCAGCTTAAGGGGACAGGGGGTGACCGGGGAGCTGTTTTTT. The gene calls are TRBV5-1 and TRBJ2-2; TRBD1 aligns across 11 bases. The V and J ends lost 2 bases and 5 bases, in that order; junction bases with no gene match: 5. The CDR3 sequence is 16 residues long. The germline CDR1 and CDR2 sequences are SGHRS and YFSETQ.